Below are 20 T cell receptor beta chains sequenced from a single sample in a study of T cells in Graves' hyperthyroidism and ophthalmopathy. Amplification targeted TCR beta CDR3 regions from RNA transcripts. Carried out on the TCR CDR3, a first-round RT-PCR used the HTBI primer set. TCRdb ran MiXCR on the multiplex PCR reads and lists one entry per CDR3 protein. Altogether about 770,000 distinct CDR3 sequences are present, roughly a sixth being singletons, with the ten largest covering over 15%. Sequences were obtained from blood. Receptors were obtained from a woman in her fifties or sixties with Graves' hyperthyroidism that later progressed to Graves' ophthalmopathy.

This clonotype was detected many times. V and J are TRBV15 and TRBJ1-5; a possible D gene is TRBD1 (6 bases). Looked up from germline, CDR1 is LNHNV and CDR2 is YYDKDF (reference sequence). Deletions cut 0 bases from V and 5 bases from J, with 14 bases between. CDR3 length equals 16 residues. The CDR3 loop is CATSRDDGGAYQPQHF. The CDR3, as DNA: TGTGCCACCAGCAGAGATGATGGGGGGGCATATCAGCCCCAGCATTTT.

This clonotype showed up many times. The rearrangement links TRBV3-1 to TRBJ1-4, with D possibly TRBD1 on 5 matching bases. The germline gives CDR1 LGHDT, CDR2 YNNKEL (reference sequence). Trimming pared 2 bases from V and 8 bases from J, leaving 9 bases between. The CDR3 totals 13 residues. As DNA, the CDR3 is TGTGCCAGCAGCCAAAGCAGGGTGGAAAAACTGTTTTTT. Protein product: CASSQSRVEKLFF. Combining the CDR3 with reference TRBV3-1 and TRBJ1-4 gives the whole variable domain DTAVSQTPKYLVTQMGNDKSIKCEQNLGHDTMYWYKQDSKKFLKIMFSYNNKELIINETVPNRFSPKSPDKAHLNLHINSLELGDSAVYFCASSQSRVEKLFFGSGTQLSVL.

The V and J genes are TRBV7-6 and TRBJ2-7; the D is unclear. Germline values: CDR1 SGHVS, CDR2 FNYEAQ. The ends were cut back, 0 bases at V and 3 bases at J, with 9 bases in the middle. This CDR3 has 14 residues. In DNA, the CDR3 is TGTGCCAGCAGCTTAGCGTCGAAGGGCTACGAGCAGTACTTC. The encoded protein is CASSLASKGYEQYF.

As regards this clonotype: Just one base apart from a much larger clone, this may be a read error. CDR3 DNA sequence: TGTGCCAGCAGGGGCTATACAGGGGACACTGAAGCTTTCTTT. Translated, it gives CASRGYTGDTEAFF. This chain links TRBV2 with TRBJ1-1; 7 bases are a match to TRBD1. The CDR3 has 14 residues. V lost 6 bases to trimming and J lost 3 bases; unmatched junction nucleotides: 7. Per germline, CDR1 SNHLY and CDR2 FYNNEI.

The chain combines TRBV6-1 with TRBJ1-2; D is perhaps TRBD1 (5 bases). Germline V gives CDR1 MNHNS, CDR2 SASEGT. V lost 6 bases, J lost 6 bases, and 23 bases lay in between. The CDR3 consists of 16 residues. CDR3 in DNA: TGTGCCAGCAGGGGCCTCCGAGGGGACGCCACCAATGGCTACACCTTC. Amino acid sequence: CASRGLRGDATNGYTF.

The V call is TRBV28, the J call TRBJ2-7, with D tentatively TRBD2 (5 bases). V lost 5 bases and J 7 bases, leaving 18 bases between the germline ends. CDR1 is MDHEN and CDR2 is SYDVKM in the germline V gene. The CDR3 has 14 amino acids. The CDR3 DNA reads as TGTGCCAGCAGTCCTGGATTACACGGGGAGGAGCAGTACTTC. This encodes CASSPGLHGEEQYF.

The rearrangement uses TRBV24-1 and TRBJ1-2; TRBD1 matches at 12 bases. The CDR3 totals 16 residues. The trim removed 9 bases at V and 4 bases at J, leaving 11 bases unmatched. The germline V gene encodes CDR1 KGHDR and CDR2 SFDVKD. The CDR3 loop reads CATLLRDRGQGYGYTF. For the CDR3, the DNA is TGTGCCACCTTACTCCGGGACAGGGGGCAAGGCTATGGCTACACCTTC.

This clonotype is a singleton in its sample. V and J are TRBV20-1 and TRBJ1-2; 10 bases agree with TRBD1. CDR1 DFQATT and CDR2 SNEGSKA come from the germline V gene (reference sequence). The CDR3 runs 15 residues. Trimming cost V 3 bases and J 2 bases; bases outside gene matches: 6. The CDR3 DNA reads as TGCAGTGCTAGCGACAGGGGGCTGAAAAACTATGGCTACACCTTC. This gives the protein CSASDRGLKNYGYTF.

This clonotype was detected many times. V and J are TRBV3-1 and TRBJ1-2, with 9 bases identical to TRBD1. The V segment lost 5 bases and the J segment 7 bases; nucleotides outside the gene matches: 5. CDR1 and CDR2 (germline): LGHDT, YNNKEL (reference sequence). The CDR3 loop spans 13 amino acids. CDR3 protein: CASSGDRVGGYTF. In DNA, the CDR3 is TGTGCCAGCAGCGGGGACAGGGTTGGTGGCTACACCTTC.

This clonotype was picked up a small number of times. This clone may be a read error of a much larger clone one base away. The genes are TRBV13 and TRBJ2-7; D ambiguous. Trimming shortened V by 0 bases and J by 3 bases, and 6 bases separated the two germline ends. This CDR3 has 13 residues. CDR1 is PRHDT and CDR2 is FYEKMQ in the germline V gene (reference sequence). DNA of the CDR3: TGTGCCAGCAGCTTAGGGCAGAACTACGAGCAGTACTTC. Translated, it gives CASSLGQNYEQYF.

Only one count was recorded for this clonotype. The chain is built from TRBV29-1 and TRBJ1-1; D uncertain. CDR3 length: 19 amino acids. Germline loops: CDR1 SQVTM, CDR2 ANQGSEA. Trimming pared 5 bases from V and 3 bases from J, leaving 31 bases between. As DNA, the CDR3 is TGCAGCGTTCTTTCGAGAACAGACACAGAGCACTGGCTTTACACTGAAGCTTTCTTT. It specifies CSVLSRTDTEHWLYTEAFF.

The CDR3 DNA reads TGTGCCAGCAGACAGGGACAGGGGCGAGGCCTCCGCACAGATACGCAGTATTTT. Its translation is CASRQGQGRGLRTDTQYF. The chain couples TRBV27 to TRBJ2-3, with TRBD1 matching over 10 bases. Germline CDR1 reads MNHEY; CDR2 reads SMNVEV (reference sequence). Losses at the gene ends were 6 bases for V and 1 base for J; bases not matched to a gene: 13. The CDR3 contains 18 residues.

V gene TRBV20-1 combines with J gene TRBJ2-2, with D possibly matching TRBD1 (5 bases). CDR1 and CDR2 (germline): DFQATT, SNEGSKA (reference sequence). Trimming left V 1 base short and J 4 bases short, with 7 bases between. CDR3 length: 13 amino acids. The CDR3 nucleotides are TGCAGTGCTAGAGCAGGGTCCACCGGGGAGCTGTTTTTT. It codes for CSARAGSTGELFF.

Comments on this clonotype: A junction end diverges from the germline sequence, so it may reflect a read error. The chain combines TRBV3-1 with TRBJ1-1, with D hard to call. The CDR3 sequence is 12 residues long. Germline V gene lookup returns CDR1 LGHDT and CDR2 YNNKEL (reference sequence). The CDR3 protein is CAGSLGLDEAFF. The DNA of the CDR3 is TGTGCCGGCAGCTTAGGACTAGATGAAGCTTTCTTT.

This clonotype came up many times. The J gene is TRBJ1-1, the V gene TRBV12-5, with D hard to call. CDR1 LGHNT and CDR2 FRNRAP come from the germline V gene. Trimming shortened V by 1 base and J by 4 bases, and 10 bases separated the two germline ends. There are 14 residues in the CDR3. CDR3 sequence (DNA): TGTGCTAGTGGTTTGGCCGGACTGGGCACTGAAGCTTTCTTT. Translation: CASGLAGLGTEAFF.

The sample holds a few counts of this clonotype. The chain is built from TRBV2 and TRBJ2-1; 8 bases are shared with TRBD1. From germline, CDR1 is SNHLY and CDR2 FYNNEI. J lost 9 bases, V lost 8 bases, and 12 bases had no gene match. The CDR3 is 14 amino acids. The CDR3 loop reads CASPGQGISPEQFF. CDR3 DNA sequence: TGTGCCAGCCCTGGACAGGGTATTTCACCTGAGCAGTTCTTC.

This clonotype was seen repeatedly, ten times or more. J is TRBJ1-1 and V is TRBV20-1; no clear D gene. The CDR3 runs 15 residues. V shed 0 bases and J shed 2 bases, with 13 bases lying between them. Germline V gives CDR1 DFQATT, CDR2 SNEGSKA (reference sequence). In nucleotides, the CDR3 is TGCAGTGCTAGAGATGGTAACAGTGCAAACACTGAAGCTTTCTTT. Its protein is CSARDGNSANTEAFF.

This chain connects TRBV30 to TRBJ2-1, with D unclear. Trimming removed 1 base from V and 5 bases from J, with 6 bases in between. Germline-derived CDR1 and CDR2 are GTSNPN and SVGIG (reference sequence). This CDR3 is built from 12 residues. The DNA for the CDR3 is TGTGCCTGGAGTGGTTCCAACAATGAGCAGTTCTTC. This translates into CAWSGSNNEQFF.

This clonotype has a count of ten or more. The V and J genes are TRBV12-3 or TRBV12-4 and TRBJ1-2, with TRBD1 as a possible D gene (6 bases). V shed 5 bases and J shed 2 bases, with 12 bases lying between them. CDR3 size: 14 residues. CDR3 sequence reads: CASSRDRRNYGYTF. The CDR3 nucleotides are TGTGCCAGCAGTCGTGACAGGAGAAACTATGGCTACACCTTC.

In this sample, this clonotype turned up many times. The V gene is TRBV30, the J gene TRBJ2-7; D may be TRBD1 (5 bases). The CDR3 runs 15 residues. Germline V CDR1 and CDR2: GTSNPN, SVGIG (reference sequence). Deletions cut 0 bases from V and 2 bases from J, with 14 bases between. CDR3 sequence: CAWSVGRAYTYEQYF. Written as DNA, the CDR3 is TGTGCCTGGAGTGTTGGCAGGGCGTATACCTACGAGCAGTACTTC.